This T cell receptor beta chain was profiled in a study of human T cells and chemical hapten exposure. Study-level information: Small volume differences among pooled libraries mainly caused per-sample TCR yield variation.

Indicated time point: pre-sensitization, week 0. Described treatment: therapeutic diphenylcyclopropenone sensitization with weekly scalp DPC. The table lists this clonotype with a count of one. A much more abundant neighbour one base away suggests this may be a read error. V lost 6 bases and J lost 0; bases outside the gene matches: 11. Germline CDR1 is DFQATT and CDR2 is SNEGSKA (reference sequence). This CDR3 region has 17 residues. A single record per CDR3 protein comes from TCRdb applying MiXCR to the RACE reads. The sample contains fewer than 70,000 distinct CDR3 sequences, approximately 9.9% of which appear only once.

The TCR comes from a woman in her fifties or sixties with alopecia areata. Some clones in this sample may be carry-over from other donors' samples. V gene TRBV20-1 combines with J gene TRBJ1-6; 7 bases map to TRBD1. This sample comprised whole blood, obtained in connection with sensitization to the hapten diphenylcyclopropenone (DPC). CDR3 sequence (DNA): TGCAGTGCCTGGTTCAGGGGGGCGAGCTCCTATAATTCACCCCTCCACTTT. It translates to CSAWFRGASSYNSPLHF.